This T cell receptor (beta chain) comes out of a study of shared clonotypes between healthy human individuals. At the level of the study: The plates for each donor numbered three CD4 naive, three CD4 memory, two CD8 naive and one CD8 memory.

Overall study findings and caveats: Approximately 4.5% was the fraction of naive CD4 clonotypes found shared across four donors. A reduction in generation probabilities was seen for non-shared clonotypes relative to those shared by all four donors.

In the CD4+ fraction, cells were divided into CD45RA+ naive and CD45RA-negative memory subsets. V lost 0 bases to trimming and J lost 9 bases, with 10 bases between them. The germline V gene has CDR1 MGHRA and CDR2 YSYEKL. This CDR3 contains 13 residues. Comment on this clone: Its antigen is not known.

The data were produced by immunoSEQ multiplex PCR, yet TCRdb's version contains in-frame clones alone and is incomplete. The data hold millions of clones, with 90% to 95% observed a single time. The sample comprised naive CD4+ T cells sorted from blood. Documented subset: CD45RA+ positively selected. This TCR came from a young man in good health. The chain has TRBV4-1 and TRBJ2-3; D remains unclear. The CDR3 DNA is TGCGCCAGCAGCCAAGATCTGACTCTCACGCAGTATTTT. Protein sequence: CASSQDLTLTQYF.